Following are 30 T cell receptor beta chains from one sample sequenced in a study of OX40 agonist ivuxolimab in advanced cancers. Clones were sequenced by immunoSEQ multiplex PCR, and TCRdb holds only the in-frame ones, with some missing. The sample consists of tens of thousands of clones, roughly 80% of them appearing once. The specimen comprised CD4+ or CD8+ T cells sorted from blood, sampled in a trial of the OX40 agonist ivuxolimab. Every receptor here comes from an adult with an advanced solid tumor such as melanoma, head and neck, liver or kidney cancer.

This rearrangement joins TRBV28 to TRBJ1-3; 8 nucleotides align to TRBD1. V gave up 2 bases and J gave up 4 bases; unmatched junction bases: 7. The CDR3 is made up of 16 amino acids. From germline, CDR1 is MDHEN and CDR2 SYDVKM. Written as DNA, the CDR3 is TGTGCCAGCAGTTTAGCGACAGGGGCGAAAGGAAACACCATATATTTT. Amino acids: CASSLATGAKGNTIYF.

The genes are TRBV6-5 and TRBJ1-5; D unresolved. Germline V gives CDR1 MNHEY, CDR2 SVGAGI. V was shortened by 4 bases and J by 4 bases, with 14 bases between the two germline ends. The CDR3 extends over 15 amino acids. CDR3 bases: TGTGCCAGCAGTTCAGAATCCCTCGGGAATCAGCCCCAGCATTTT. It codes for CASSSESLGNQPQHF.

This rearrangement joins TRBV4-2 to TRBJ2-2; 8 nucleotides line up with TRBD1. This CDR3 has 14 amino acids. Germline CDR1 LGHNA, CDR2 YNFKEQ. V gave up 3 bases and J gave up 7 bases; unmatched junction bases: 4. CDR3 coding DNA: TGTGCCAGCAGCCAGGACAGGGCGGACGGGGAGCTGTTTTTT. Protein: CASSQDRADGELFF.

This chain links TRBV5-1 with TRBJ1-3; TRBD1 matches at 7 bases. Germline V gives CDR1 SGHRS, CDR2 YFSETQ. V dropped 4 bases and J dropped 0; count of bases not matched to a gene: 7. The CDR3 runs to 16 residues. Written as DNA, the CDR3 is TGCGCCAGCAGCAGGGGGACAGCGACCTCTGGAAACACCATATATTTT. Translated, it gives CASSRGTATSGNTIYF.

The chain uses TRBV19 and TRBJ1-2; D not certain. The V and J ends lost 4 bases and 2 bases respectively, with 8 bases between them. CDR1 is LNHDA, CDR2 SQIVND, per germline (reference sequence). CDR3 size: 13 residues. CDR3 loop: CASSTDGNYGYTF. The DNA for the CDR3 is TGTGCCAGTAGTACTGACGGGAACTATGGCTACACCTTC.

The chain links TRBV6-5 to TRBJ2-1; D may be TRBD1 or TRBD2 (5 bases each). The CDR3 extends over 15 amino acids. Germline CDR1 and CDR2: MNHEY and SVGAGI. Trimming removed 2 bases at V and 3 bases at J, with 11 bases between. Written as DNA, the CDR3 is TGTGCCAGCAGTTACGAAGCAGGGAGCTACAATGAGCAGTTCTTC. Protein product: CASSYEAGSYNEQFF.

This clone was seen more than once but under ten times. The chain employs TRBV19 and TRBJ2-2, with D hard to call. With 7 bases removed from V and 2 bases from J, the gap between germline ends came to 11 bases. The CDR3 is made up of 14 amino acids. Germline values: CDR1 LNHDA, CDR2 SQIVND (reference sequence). Here the CDR3 DNA reads TGTGCCAGTAAAACCGGGTCAAACACCGGGGAGCTGTTTTTT. This encodes CASKTGSNTGELFF.

The chain employs TRBV2 and TRBJ1-5, with no clear D. With 7 bases removed from V and 2 bases from J, the gap between germline ends came to 9 bases. The CDR3 sequence is 13 residues long. Germline V gives CDR1 SNHLY, CDR2 FYNNEI. CDR3: CASTKEGNQPQHF. The DNA for the CDR3 is TGTGCCAGCACGAAAGAGGGCAATCAGCCCCAGCATTTT.

The chain links TRBV4-3 to TRBJ1-2; TRBD1 matches 10 bases. Germline-derived CDR1 and CDR2 are LGHNA and YSLEER. The CDR3 is 13 residues long. V dropped 3 bases and J dropped 8; count of bases not matched to a gene: 3. CDR3 residues: CASSHGQGDGYTF. CDR3 nucleotide sequence: TGCGCCAGCAGCCATGGACAGGGGGACGGCTACACCTTC.

This clone was counted only a few times. The rearrangement links TRBV4-2 to TRBJ1-3; the D gene is possibly TRBD1 (5 bases). Germline lookup yields CDR1 LGHNA and CDR2 YNFKEQ. Trimming cost V 4 bases and J 0 bases, with 10 bases left between them. The CDR3 contains 15 residues. The CDR3 spells CASSRGPNSGNTIYF. The CDR3 region has the DNA TGTGCCAGCAGCCGGGGACCGAACTCTGGAAACACCATATATTTT.

The V and J genes are TRBV7-9 and TRBJ2-7, with 10 bases that match TRBD1. The germline V gene has CDR1 SEHNR and CDR2 FQNEAQ (reference sequence). The CDR3 covers 16 residues. V shed 2 bases, J shed 5 bases, and the junction held 9 bases outside the gene matches. This chain's CDR3 is CASSLSPGQGSNEQYF. CDR3 in DNA: TGTGCCAGCAGCTTATCTCCGGGACAGGGGTCCAACGAGCAGTACTTC.

This clone was detected a few times. The V and J genes are TRBV4-3 and TRBJ1-4; TRBD1 is a possible D gene (6 bases). CDR1 is LGHNA and CDR2 is YSLEER in the germline V gene. The CDR3 covers 13 residues. Trimming stripped 4 bases from V and 7 bases from J, with 10 bases between. The CDR3 DNA reads TGCGCCAGCAGCCGCAGGGGCGGTGAAAAACTGTTTTTT. It specifies CASSRRGGEKLFF.

The chain couples TRBV6-1 to TRBJ2-7, with D perhaps TRBD1 (6 bases). The V gene lost 4 bases and the J gene lost 3 bases, with 13 bases spanning the gap. CDR1 and CDR2 from the germline V gene are MNHNS and SASEGT. The CDR3 is 14 residues long. CDR3 DNA: TGTGCCAGCAGTGTTACAGGGCAAAGCTACGAGCAGTACGTC. Translating it yields CASSVTGQSYEQYV.

J is TRBJ1-1 and V is TRBV7-9; 8 bases align to TRBD1. V shed 4 bases and J 6 bases; nucleotides not matched to a gene: 4. Germline CDR1 and CDR2: SEHNR and FQNEAQ (reference sequence). CDR3 size: 13 residues. DNA of the CDR3: TGTGCCAGCAGCTCCCAGGGGGCTGCTGAAGCTTTCTTT. This codes for CASSSQGAAEAFF.

Regarding this clone: Other DNA sequences in the sample encode the same CDR3. The chain couples TRBV7-9 to TRBJ2-1; TRBD1 matches at 7 bases. V lost 0 bases, J lost 9 bases, and 5 bases stayed unmatched. The CDR3 is made up of 14 amino acids. Germline-derived CDR1 and CDR2 are SEHNR and FQNEAQ (reference sequence). The CDR3 loop is CASSLARGLGEQFF. The CDR3 nucleotides read TGTGCCAGCAGCTTAGCTAGGGGGCTCGGTGAGCAGTTCTTC.

V usage is TRBV19 and J usage is TRBJ2-2; 9 positions match TRBD1. Losses at the gene ends were 3 bases for V and 5 bases for J; bases not matched to a gene: 7. Germline V gene lookup returns CDR1 LNHDA and CDR2 SQIVND (reference sequence). CDR3 size: 16 residues. CDR3 sequence reads: CASSITGTGRTGELFF. The DNA of the CDR3 is TGTGCCAGTAGTATTACCGGGACAGGGAGGACCGGGGAGCTGTTTTTT.

This clone was picked up one time. The gene calls are TRBV5-1 and TRBJ1-1; no definite D call. Germline-derived CDR1 and CDR2 are SGHRS and YFSETQ. Deletions cut 4 bases from V and 0 bases from J, with 16 bases between. This CDR3 has 16 residues. DNA of the CDR3: TGCGCCAGCAGCCCCTCTTACCCACTTTTGAACACTGAAGCTTTCTTT. Protein sequence: CASSPSYPLLNTEAFF.

The chain employs TRBV7-2 and TRBJ2-3; 7 nucleotides align to TRBD1. CDR3 size: 13 residues. From germline, CDR1 is SGHTA and CDR2 FQGNSA. Trimming at V came to 4 bases and at J to 4 bases, leaving 2 bases not matched to a gene. In DNA, the CDR3 is TGTGCCAGCAGCTGGGACAGAGCAGATACGCAGTATTTT. Residues: CASSWDRADTQYF.

The CDR3 loop is CASSELPGAPDTGELFF. The CDR3 DNA follows: TGTGCCAGCAGTGAATTGCCGGGGGCGCCGGACACCGGGGAGCTGTTTTTT. The chain recombines TRBV25-1 with TRBJ2-2; D may be TRBD1 or TRBD2 (6 bases each). The CDR3 consists of 17 residues. Germline loops: CDR1 MGHDK, CDR2 SYGVNS. The germline V and J ends were trimmed by 1 base and 3 bases, with 15 bases remaining between them.

With regard to this clone: The junction does not match germline at one end; this may be a read error. The J gene is TRBJ1-2, the V gene TRBV2; the D is unclear. The CDR3 sequence is 13 residues long. Germline CDR1 and CDR2: SNHLY and FYNNEI. In DNA form, the CDR3 reads TGTGCCAGCAGTGAGGAGGGAAGCTATAGCTACACCTTC. Translated, it gives CASSEEGSYSYTF.

The chain is built from TRBV15 and TRBJ1-5; D unclear. Trimming pared 0 bases from V and 1 base from J, leaving 10 bases between. The CDR3 sequence is 16 residues long. The germline CDR1 and CDR2 sequences are LNHNV and YYDKDF (reference sequence). CDR3 sequence (DNA): TGTGCCACCAGCAGAGATTCCCCTGGCAGCAATCAGCCCCAGCATTTT. Amino acids: CATSRDSPGSNQPQHF.

J is TRBJ1-1 and V is TRBV28, with D possibly being TRBD1 (6 bases). The CDR3 totals 12 residues. Germline assignment: CDR1 MDHEN and CDR2 SYDVKM. The ends were cut back, 8 bases at V and 6 bases at J, with 13 bases in the middle. CDR3 region: CASEEQGSEAFF. Here the CDR3 DNA reads TGTGCCAGCGAAGAACAGGGTTCTGAAGCTTTCTTT.

As regards this clone: The junction shows a germline mismatch at one end, possibly a read error. The J gene is TRBJ1-2, the V gene TRBV2; D ambiguous. Per germline, CDR1 SNHLY and CDR2 FYNNEI. The CDR3 extends over 11 amino acids. The DNA for the CDR3 is TGTGCGAGCACGGGCCAATGGGGCTACACCTTC. This encodes CASTGQWGYTF.

The genes are TRBV11-2 and TRBJ1-6; 9 bases map to TRBD1. V lost 4 bases to trimming and J lost 5 bases; unmatched junction nucleotides: 6. CDR3 length: 16 amino acids. In germline, CDR1 is SGHAT, CDR2 FQNNGV. CDR3 in amino acids: CASSSINRGHNSPLHF. For the CDR3, the DNA is TGTGCCAGCAGCTCGATAAACAGGGGGCATAATTCACCCCTCCACTTT.

This clone was detected a few times. The J gene is TRBJ2-7, the V gene TRBV5-4, with D perhaps TRBD1 or TRBD2 (5 bases each). There are 13 residues in the CDR3. Between the trimmed V and J ends, which lost 1 base and 5 bases, there was a span of 10 bases. Germline CDR1 SGHNT, CDR2 YYREEE (reference sequence). CDR3 sequence: CASSLKGRDEQYF. The CDR3 nucleotides read TGTGCCAGCAGCTTGAAGGGGCGGGACGAGCAGTACTTC.

The chain carries TRBV2 and TRBJ1-6; no clear D. CDR3 size: 12 residues. Trimming left V 7 bases short and J 4 bases short, with 5 bases between. Germline lookup yields CDR1 SNHLY and CDR2 FYNNEI. CDR3 residues: CASNTYNSPLHF. For the CDR3, the DNA is TGTGCCAGCAATACTTATAATTCACCCCTCCACTTT.

This clone was seen once. The chain joins TRBV4-1 to TRBJ1-6; TRBD1 matches at 8 bases. Germline trimming cut 3 bases from V and 10 bases from J; bases unmatched to any gene: 5. Looked up from germline, CDR1 is MGHRA and CDR2 is YSYEKL. The CDR3 runs to 14 residues. This chain's CDR3 is CASSQGQAWSPLHF. In DNA, the CDR3 is TGCGCCAGCAGCCAGGGACAGGCATGGTCACCCCTCCACTTT.

This chain uses TRBV19 with TRBJ2-2; TRBD2 agrees at 14 bases. This CDR3 region has 17 residues. Germline CDR1 LNHDA, CDR2 SQIVND (reference sequence). V lost 4 bases and J lost 0; bases outside the gene matches: 1. The CDR3 here is CASSRTSGGPNTGELFF. Here the CDR3 DNA reads TGTGCCAGTAGTAGGACTAGCGGGGGGCCGAACACCGGGGAGCTGTTTTTT.

The V call is TRBV10-3, the J call TRBJ2-5; perhaps D is TRBD1 or TRBD2 (5 bases each). Germline V CDR1 and CDR2: ENHRY, SYGVKD. This CDR3 contains 14 residues. Trimming removed 11 bases from V and 5 bases from J, with 21 bases in between. The CDR3 DNA is TGTGCCGCCACTCCAGGGCCGAGGGAGGAGACCCAGTACTTC. Protein product: CAATPGPREETQYF.

CDR3 sequence: CASSSQGAQETQYF. For the CDR3, the DNA is TGTGCCAGCAGCTCACAGGGGGCCCAAGAGACCCAGTACTTC. The chain employs TRBV6-6 and TRBJ2-5; 9 bases match TRBD1. The junction had 3 bases not matched to a gene; V was cut back by 6 bases and J by 1 base. CDR3 size: 14 residues. In germline, CDR1 is MNHNY, CDR2 SVGAGI (reference sequence).